This section outlines one TCR beta chain sequence together with its context. The specificity of this receptor is unknown. Base qualities are missing; no much larger clone stands one base away. The sample was run on an Illumina HiSeq 1500. TCRdb trimmed public reads at Q25 via fastp, called clones via MiXCR and kept in-frame beta chains. Rows matching on CDR3 protein sequence are summarized as one entry with the most common DNA and genes. This sample gives approximately 1,000,000 distinct CDR3 sequences in total; roughly 30% of them show up just once. Clones ranked in the top ten supply about an eighth of the sample. The meaning of the sample's treatment or condition label: in vitro stimulation with specific CMV peptide epitopes to enrich CMV-specific T cells. Measured from the cysteine to the phenylalanine, the CDR3 is 14 residues long. The CDR3 DNA has 42 bases and is translated from base 1. V is pruned by 10 bases and J by 0 bases, leaving 5 bases of the junction without a gene match. Looking up the germline V gene (reference sequence) yields CDR1 LNHDA and CDR2 SQIVND.

The data belong to a study of T cell repertoires in cytomegalovirus infection (dated by TCRdb to about 2019). Regarding the complete study: The peptide stimulations were aimed at well-studied HLA-B-restricted epitopes as well as recently identified HLA-C-restricted CMV epitopes, whose presentation resists viral immunomodulation. Because public TCR beta signatures pointed to carriage of CMV infection together with the matching HLA type, the HLA type of each donor mattered for the analysis.

Study-wide findings and limitations: In the ex vivo response, HLA-C-restricted CMV-specific TCR beta clonotypes were dominant, and in two of eight donors the single most frequent clonotype came from this HLA-C-restricted group. In both this cohort and an independent roughly 350-donor cohort, the cumulative frequency of public TCR beta family members distinguished carriers of CMV infection plus the relevant HLA type.

The V and J segments used are TRBV19 and TRBJ2-1; the junction holds 8 bases that match TRBD2. The clonotype comes from a human donor in good health (CMV status not recorded). Some clones in this sample may be carry-over from other donors' samples. The sequenced sample was cultured CD8+ T cells from PBMCs, obtained from culture after CMV antigen stimulation. Here the CDR3 is given as CATSGFRSYNEQFF. The nucleotides are TGTGCCACTAGCGGGTTCCGCTCCTACAATGAGCAGTTCTTC.